The clone carrying this T cell receptor beta chain was counted a few times. What it binds is not known. Template switching supplied a universal primer site; unique molecular identifiers were carried on the cDNA. Using its own MiXCR run on the 5' RACE reads, TCRdb lists one record per CDR3 protein. The data contain some 320,000 distinct CDR3 sequences, 12% of them seen just once; the ten biggest clones take up just over 7%. The entry originates in a study of identical twins. The study's findings and limits: Out-of-frame alpha sequences common to twins exhibited an excess of low generation probability. These conclusions were based on statistical analysis (cross-sectional, not following the same donors). Invariant T cells like MAIT and iNKT could partly confound the zero-insertion analyses.

Germline lookup yields CDR1 SNHLY and CDR2 FYNNEI. CDR3 length: 16 residues. V was cut by 7 bases and J by 0 bases, with 18 bases left in between. These sequences were also reported in another study, on yellow fever vaccine responses in identical twins.

This chain joins TRBV2 and TRBJ2-5, with D tentatively TRBD2 (6 bases). The source is a woman between 18 and 29 years old in good health. The specimen sequenced was CD8+ T cells sorted from blood. In nucleotides, the CDR3 is TGTGCCAGCACCGAATGGGACTCCCAATACCAAGAGACCCAGTACTTC. Its translation: CASTEWDSQYQETQYF.